One and the same sample provided the 28 T cell receptor beta chains below, sequenced in a study of blood T cell repertoires in COVID-19. Using immunoSEQ multiplex PCR, the repertoire was profiled, and TCRdb retains in-frame clones only, with some absent. This sample has 65,000 to 90,000 clones, with approximately 83% found just once. Sequencing was done on a sample of peripheral blood. These TCRs come from a woman older than 75 with acute or convalescent COVID-19.

The V gene is TRBV7-8, the J gene TRBJ2-7; tentative D call: TRBD2 (5 bases). V was trimmed by 5 bases and J by 6 bases, leaving 17 bases between them. Germline assignment: CDR1 SGHVS and CDR2 FQNEAQ. This CDR3 region has 14 residues. This chain's CDR3 is CASSENTGFGEQYF. The DNA for the CDR3 is TGTGCCAGCAGCGAAAACACGGGGTTCGGCGAGCAGTACTTC.

This clone was recorded once. The chain couples TRBV19 to TRBJ2-7; TRBD2 aligns across 9 bases. Germline CDR1 LNHDA, CDR2 SQIVND (reference sequence). The CDR3 runs 15 residues. Trimming at V came to 5 bases and at J to 0 bases, leaving 5 bases not matched to a gene. This CDR3 reads CASSPSGTSSYEQYF. CDR3 DNA: TGTGCCAGTAGTCCTAGCGGGACTAGCTCCTACGAGCAGTACTTC.

This chain uses TRBV19 with TRBJ2-7; the match to TRBD1 covers 11 bases. After removal of 6 bases from V and 3 bases from J, the junction contained 4 bases not matched to a gene. Germline CDR1 LNHDA, CDR2 SQIVND (reference sequence). The CDR3 loop spans 14 amino acids. As DNA, the CDR3 is TGTGCCAGTAGCCCCGGGACAGGGGGCTACGAGCAGTACTTC. Its translation is CASSPGTGGYEQYF.

The chain has TRBV5-1 and TRBJ1-2, with 7 bases lining up with TRBD1. J gave up 0 bases and V 4 bases, and 12 bases lay outside the gene matches. The CDR3 runs to 17 residues. Germline CDR1 is SGHRS and CDR2 is YFSETQ. The CDR3 bases are TGCGCCAGCAGCCTCATGGGAGGACAGGCGGCTAACTATGGCTACACCTTC. It specifies CASSLMGGQAANYGYTF.

The chain couples TRBV5-1 to TRBJ2-7; D may be TRBD2 (5 bases). Between the trimmed V and J ends, which lost 3 bases and 3 bases, there was a span of 16 bases. Germline V gives CDR1 SGHRS, CDR2 YFSETQ. The CDR3 has 15 amino acids. The CDR3 is CASSSFGGPNYEQYF. As DNA, the CDR3 is TGCGCCAGCAGCTCCTTCGGAGGACCAAACTACGAGCAGTACTTC.

This clone was found once. This sequence joins TRBV7-2 and TRBJ2-7, with TRBD2 identical over 8 bases. Losses at the gene ends were 5 bases for V and 3 bases for J; bases not matched to a gene: 9. This CDR3 is built from 15 residues. Per the germline V gene, CDR1 is SGHTA and CDR2 is FQGNSA. The CDR3: CASSSLAGPYYEQYF. In DNA form, the CDR3 reads TGTGCCAGCAGCAGCTTAGCGGGACCCTACTACGAGCAGTACTTC. The full variable domain, in which reference TRBV7-2 and TRBJ2-7 provide the parts outside the CDR3, is GAGVSQSPSNKVTEKGKDVELRCDPISGHTALYWYRQSLGQGLEFLIYFQGNSAPDKSGLPSDRFSAERTGGSVSTLTIQRTQQEDSAVYLCASSSLAGPYYEQYFGPGTRLTVT.

The genes are TRBV7-9 and TRBJ1-1; maybe TRBD1 (5 bases). V lost 6 bases and J lost 6, with 14 bases in between. Germline values: CDR1 SEHNR, CDR2 FQNEAQ (reference sequence). This CDR3 is 13 amino acids long. CDR3 nucleotide sequence: TGTGCCAGCAGTTACGGGGGGAGGGCTGAAGCTTTCTTT. Translated, it gives CASSYGGRAEAFF.

V and J are TRBV21-1 and TRBJ1-5. TRBV21-1 has pseudogene status. This CDR3 spans 14 amino acids. The CDR3 DNA is TGTGCCAGCAGCTACCGCGTTGGTCCTCAGCCCCAGCATTTT. Its translation is CASSYRVGPQPQHF.

Here the CDR3 reads CASSLGLAGGRDTQYF. The CDR3 DNA sequence: TGTGCCAGCAGCTTAGGGCTAGCGGGAGGAAGAGATACGCAGTATTTT. The J gene is TRBJ2-3, the V gene TRBV7-2; 11 bases fit TRBD2. After removal of 1 base from V and 5 bases from J, the junction contained 5 bases not matched to a gene. The length of the CDR3 is 16 residues. From germline, CDR1 is SGHTA and CDR2 FQGNSA.

The chain is built from TRBV10-1 and TRBJ1-2, with TRBD1 matching 10 bases. The CDR3 totals 13 residues. J gave up 8 bases and V 5 bases, and 5 bases lay outside the gene matches. The germline gives CDR1 WNHNN, CDR2 SYGVQD (reference sequence). The CDR3, as DNA: TGCGCCAGCAGTACCGGGACAGGGGAAGGCTACACCTTC. It specifies CASSTGTGEGYTF.

The chain links TRBV6-6 to TRBJ1-5; a possible D gene is TRBD1 (6 bases). V was clipped by 6 bases and J by 2 bases, with 11 bases between them. CDR1 is MNHNY and CDR2 is SVGAGI in the germline V gene (reference sequence). The CDR3 has 14 amino acids. The CDR3 protein is CASRTRGGNQPQHF. The CDR3 nucleotides are TGTGCCAGCAGAACCAGGGGTGGCAATCAGCCCCAGCATTTT.

V is TRBV28 and J is TRBJ2-1; 7 bases map to TRBD2. Trimming removed 7 bases from V and 9 bases from J; junction bases left unmatched: 9. The germline V gene has CDR1 MDHEN and CDR2 SYDVKM. The CDR3 extends over 13 amino acids. This chain's CDR3 is CASNLGGGTEQFF. Here the CDR3 DNA reads TGTGCCAGCAATCTAGGCGGGGGAACTGAGCAGTTCTTC.

The count of this clone is one. This chain connects TRBV3-1 (or the pseudogene TRBV3-2) to TRBJ2-7; the D gene is possibly TRBD2 (5 bases). CDR3 length: 14 amino acids. V was trimmed by 1 base and J by 1 base, leaving 8 bases between them. The germline gives CDR1 LGHDT, CDR2 YNNKEL (reference sequence). The CDR3 coding sequence is TGTGCCAGCAGCCAAGGACTACGGTCCTACGAGCAGTACTTC. It specifies CASSQGLRSYEQYF.

The chain carries TRBV2 and TRBJ2-5, with D possibly TRBD2 on 5 matching bases. Germline V gives CDR1 SNHLY, CDR2 FYNNEI. This CDR3 comprises 14 residues. V lost 4 bases, J lost 9 bases, and 18 bases lay in between. CDR3 DNA sequence: TGTGCCAGCAGTGTCGCCCACGACTTGGAGGCCCAGTACTTC. This codes for CASSVAHDLEAQYF.

The rearrangement joins TRBV9 to TRBJ2-1; 10 bases map to TRBD2. J was trimmed by 8 bases and V by 0 bases; bases with no gene match: 14. Looked up from germline, CDR1 is SGDLS and CDR2 is YYNGEE. The CDR3 loop spans 18 amino acids. Here the CDR3 DNA reads TGTGCCAGCAGCGTAGGTCCTAGCGGGAGATCGGGATCCGATGAGCAGTTCTTC. This encodes CASSVGPSGRSGSDEQFF.

V usage is TRBV20-1 and J usage is TRBJ1-4; D unclear. The ends were cut back, 3 bases at V and 2 bases at J, with 10 bases in the middle. Germline assignment: CDR1 DFQATT and CDR2 SNEGSKA (reference sequence). The CDR3 loop spans 14 amino acids. For the CDR3, the DNA is TGCAGTGCTAGTCAAGGAGGGACTAATGAAAAACTGTTTTTT. This codes for CSASQGGTNEKLFF.

This clone was seen a handful of times. This chain connects TRBV6-5 to TRBJ1-5; 7 nucleotides align to TRBD1. J was trimmed by 2 bases and V by 6 bases; bases with no gene match: 4. Germline V gives CDR1 MNHEY, CDR2 SVGAGI. The CDR3 length is 14 residues. This CDR3 is CASRSTGGNQPQHF. CDR3 DNA: TGTGCCAGCAGATCTACAGGGGGCAATCAGCCCCAGCATTTT.

The chain recombines TRBV13 with TRBJ2-3; 9 bases agree with TRBD2. This CDR3 is 16 amino acids long. V lost 5 bases and J lost 2; bases outside the gene matches: 8. Germline lookup yields CDR1 PRHDT and CDR2 FYEKMQ (reference sequence). CDR3 DNA sequence: TGTGCCAGCAGCGGCAGACTAGCGGATTCCACAGATACGCAGTATTTT. As protein: CASSGRLADSTDTQYF.

The chain uses TRBV7-6 and TRBJ2-5; 10 nucleotides agree with TRBD1. CDR1 and CDR2 (germline): SGHVS, FNYEAQ. The CDR3 runs to 15 residues. The V and J ends lost 1 base and 5 bases, in that order; junction bases with no gene match: 4. CDR3 sequence (DNA): TGTGCCAGCAGCTTAGGGGACAGGGGTTACGAGACCCAGTACTTC. Protein sequence: CASSLGDRGYETQYF.

This chain connects TRBV29-1 to TRBJ1-1; 7 nucleotides align to TRBD1. CDR3 length: 13 amino acids. The V gene's germline CDR1 is SQVTM and CDR2 ANQGSEA. J lost 4 bases, V lost 1 base, and 3 bases had no gene match. The CDR3 loop reads CSVEVQGSTEAFF. CDR3 coding DNA: TGCAGCGTTGAAGTACAGGGGAGCACTGAAGCTTTCTTT.

This clone was picked up one time. The CDR3 DNA reads TGTGCCAGCAGCCCTGCAGGGGGCGTTTCTGGGGCCAACGTCCTGACTTTC. This gives the protein CASSPAGGVSGANVLTF. V usage is TRBV6-2 or TRBV6-3 and J usage is TRBJ2-6, with 8 bases fitting TRBD1. This CDR3 is 17 amino acids long. Germline V CDR1 and CDR2: MNHEY, SVGEGT. The ends lost 6 bases at V and 1 base at J; junction bases unmatched: 8.

The CDR3 region is CSVEYAGTDTQYF. CDR3 nucleotides: TGCAGCGTTGAGTACGCGGGCACAGATACGCAGTATTTT. This chain connects TRBV29-1 to TRBJ2-3, with D unclear. Trimming took 3 bases from V and 1 from J, leaving 8 bases between them. This CDR3 contains 13 residues. Germline CDR1 reads SQVTM; CDR2 reads ANQGSEA.

The J gene is TRBJ2-1, the V gene TRBV4-2; 7 nucleotides match TRBD1. Germline V gives CDR1 LGHNA, CDR2 YNFKEQ. J lost 0 bases, V lost 5 bases, and 13 bases had no gene match. The CDR3 consists of 18 residues. The DNA for the CDR3 is TGTGCCAGCAGCACCCACAGGGACAGCTTGAGCTCCTACAATGAGCAGTTCTTC. Its protein is CASSTHRDSLSSYNEQFF.

This chain uses TRBV13 with TRBJ2-7; D call uncertain. CDR3 length: 14 residues. The germline V gene has CDR1 PRHDT and CDR2 FYEKMQ (reference sequence). The ends were cut back, 5 bases at V and 4 bases at J, with 15 bases in the middle. CDR3 amino acids: CASSQLSSPYEQYF. The CDR3 nucleotides are TGTGCCAGCAGCCAATTAAGCTCCCCATACGAGCAGTACTTC.

This sequence joins TRBV2 and TRBJ1-5, with 7 bases lining up with TRBD1. V was clipped by 6 bases and J by 9 bases; unmatched bases: 8. Germline lookup yields CDR1 SNHLY and CDR2 FYNNEI. The CDR3 is 13 amino acids. The CDR3 DNA reads as TGTGCCAGCAGAGGACAGGCTCGGTTGCCCCAGCATTTT. This codes for CASRGQARLPQHF.

This sequence joins TRBV29-1 and TRBJ2-3; the D gene is possibly TRBD1 (5 bases). There are 15 residues in the CDR3. V was cut by 7 bases and J by 2 bases, with 19 bases left in between. Germline CDR1 and CDR2: SQVTM and ANQGSEA. CDR3 loop: CSAESVQGLTDTQYF. The DNA for the CDR3 is TGCAGCGCGGAGTCTGTGCAGGGCCTCACAGATACGCAGTATTTT.

The chain has TRBV6-5 and TRBJ1-4; perhaps TRBD1 as D (5 bases). Per germline, CDR1 MNHEY and CDR2 SVGAGI. V lost 8 bases and J 4 bases, leaving 11 bases between the germline ends. CDR3 length equals 13 residues. CDR3 residues: CASGTGGNEKLFF. The DNA of the CDR3 is TGTGCCAGCGGGACGGGGGGTAATGAAAAACTGTTTTTT.

The V and J genes are TRBV5-1 and TRBJ1-2; D is possibly TRBD1 (5 bases). V was trimmed by 2 bases and J by 8 bases, leaving 10 bases between them. CDR1 SGHRS and CDR2 YFSETQ come from the germline V gene. CDR3 size: 12 residues. The CDR3 nucleotides read TGCGCCAGCAGCTTCTCAGGGAACGGCTACACCTTC. Its protein product is CASSFSGNGYTF.